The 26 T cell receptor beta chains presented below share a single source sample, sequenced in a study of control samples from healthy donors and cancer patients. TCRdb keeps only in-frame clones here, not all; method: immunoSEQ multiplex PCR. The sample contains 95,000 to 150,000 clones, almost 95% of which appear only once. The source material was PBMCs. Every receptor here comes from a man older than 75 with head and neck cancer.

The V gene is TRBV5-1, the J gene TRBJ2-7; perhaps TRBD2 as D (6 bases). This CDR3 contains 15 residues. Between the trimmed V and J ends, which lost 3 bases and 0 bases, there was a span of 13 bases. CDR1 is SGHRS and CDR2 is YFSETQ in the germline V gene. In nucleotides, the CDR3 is TGCGCCAGCAGCTCCCTCGGGGGAAGCTCCTACGAGCAGTACTTC. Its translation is CASSSLGGSSYEQYF.

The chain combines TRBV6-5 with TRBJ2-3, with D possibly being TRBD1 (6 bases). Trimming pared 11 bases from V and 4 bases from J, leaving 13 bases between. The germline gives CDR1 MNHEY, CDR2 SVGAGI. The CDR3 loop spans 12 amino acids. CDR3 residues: CAARGAADTQYF. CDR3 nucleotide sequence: TGTGCCGCCAGGGGAGCGGCAGATACGCAGTATTTT.

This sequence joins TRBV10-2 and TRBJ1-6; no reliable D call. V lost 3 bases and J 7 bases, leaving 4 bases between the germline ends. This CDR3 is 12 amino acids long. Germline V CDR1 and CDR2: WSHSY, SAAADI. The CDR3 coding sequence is TGCGCCAGCAGTGACAGCAATTCACCCCTCCACTTT. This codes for CASSDSNSPLHF.

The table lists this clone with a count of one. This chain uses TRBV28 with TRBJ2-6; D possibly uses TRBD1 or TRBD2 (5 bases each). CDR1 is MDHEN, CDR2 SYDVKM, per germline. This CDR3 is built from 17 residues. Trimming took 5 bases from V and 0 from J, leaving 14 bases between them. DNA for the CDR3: TGTGCCAGCAGTCTCCCTTTTGGGGGCTCTGGGGCCAACGTCCTGACTTTC. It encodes CASSLPFGGSGANVLTF. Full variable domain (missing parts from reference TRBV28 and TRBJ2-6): DVKVTQSSRYLVKRTGEKVFLECVQDMDHENMFWYRQDPGLGLRLIYFSYDVKMKEKGDIPEGYSVSREKKERFSLILESASTNQTSMYLCASSLPFGGSGANVLTFGAGSRLTVL.

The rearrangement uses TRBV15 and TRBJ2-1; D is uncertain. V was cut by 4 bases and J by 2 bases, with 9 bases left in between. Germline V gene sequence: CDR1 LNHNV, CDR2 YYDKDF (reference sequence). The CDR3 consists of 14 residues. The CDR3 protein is CATSNEGAYNEQFF. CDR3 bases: TGTGCCACCAGCAATGAAGGAGCCTACAATGAGCAGTTCTTC.

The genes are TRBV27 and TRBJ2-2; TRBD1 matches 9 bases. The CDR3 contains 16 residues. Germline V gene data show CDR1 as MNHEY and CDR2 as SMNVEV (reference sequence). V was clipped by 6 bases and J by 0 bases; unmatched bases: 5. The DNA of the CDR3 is TGTGCCAGCAGGCCCGGGACAGGGTCGAACACCGGGGAGCTGTTTTTT. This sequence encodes CASRPGTGSNTGELFF.

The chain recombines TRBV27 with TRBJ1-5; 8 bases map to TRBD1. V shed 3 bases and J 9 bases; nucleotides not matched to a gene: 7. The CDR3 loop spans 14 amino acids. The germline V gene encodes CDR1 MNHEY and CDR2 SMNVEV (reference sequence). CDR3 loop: CASSLAAGGAPQHF. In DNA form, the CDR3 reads TGTGCCAGCAGTTTGGCGGCAGGGGGCGCGCCCCAGCATTTT.

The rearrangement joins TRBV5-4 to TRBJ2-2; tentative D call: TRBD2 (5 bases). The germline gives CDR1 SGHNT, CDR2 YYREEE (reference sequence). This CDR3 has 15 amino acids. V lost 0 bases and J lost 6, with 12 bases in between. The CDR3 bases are TGTGCCAGCAGCTTGGGGGTGCGGGTGGCCGGGGAGCTGTTTTTT. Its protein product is CASSLGVRVAGELFF.

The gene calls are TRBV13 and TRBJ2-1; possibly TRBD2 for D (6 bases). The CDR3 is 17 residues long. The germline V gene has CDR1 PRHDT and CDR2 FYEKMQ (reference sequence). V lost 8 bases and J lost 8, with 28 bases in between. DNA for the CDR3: TGTGCCAGCGAATCTCGTTCGGGAATAACTAGCTTCCATGAGCAGTTCTTC. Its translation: CASESRSGITSFHEQFF.

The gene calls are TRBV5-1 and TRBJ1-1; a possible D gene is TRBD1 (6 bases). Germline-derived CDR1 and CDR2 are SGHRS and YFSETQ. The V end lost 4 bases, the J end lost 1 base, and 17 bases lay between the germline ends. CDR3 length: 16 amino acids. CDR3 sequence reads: CASSTTGIGRNTEAFF. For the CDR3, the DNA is TGCGCCAGCAGCACTACAGGGATCGGGAGGAACACTGAAGCTTTCTTT.

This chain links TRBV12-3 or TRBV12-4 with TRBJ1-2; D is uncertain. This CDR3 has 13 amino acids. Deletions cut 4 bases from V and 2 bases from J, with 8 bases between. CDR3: CASSSGRNYGYTF. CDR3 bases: TGTGCCAGCAGTTCCGGTAGAAACTATGGCTACACCTTC.

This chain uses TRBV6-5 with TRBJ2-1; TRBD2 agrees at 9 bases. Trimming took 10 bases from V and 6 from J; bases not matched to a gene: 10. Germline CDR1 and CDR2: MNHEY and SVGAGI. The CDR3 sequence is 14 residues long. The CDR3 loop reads CAISLAGAVNEQFF. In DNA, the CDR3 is TGTGCCATTTCGTTAGCGGGAGCAGTCAATGAGCAGTTCTTC.

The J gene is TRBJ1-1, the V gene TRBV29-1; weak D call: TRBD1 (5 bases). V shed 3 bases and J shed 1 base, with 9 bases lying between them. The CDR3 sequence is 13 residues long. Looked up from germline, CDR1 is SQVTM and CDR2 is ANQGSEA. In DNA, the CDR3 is TGCAGCGTTGATCAGGGAGGGAACACTGAAGCTTTCTTT. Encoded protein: CSVDQGGNTEAFF.

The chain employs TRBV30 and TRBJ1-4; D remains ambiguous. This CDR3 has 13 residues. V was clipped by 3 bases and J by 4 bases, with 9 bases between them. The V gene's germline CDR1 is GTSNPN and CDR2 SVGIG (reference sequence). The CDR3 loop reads CAWSNRGNEKLFF. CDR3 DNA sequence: TGTGCCTGGAGCAACCGGGGTAATGAAAAACTGTTTTTT. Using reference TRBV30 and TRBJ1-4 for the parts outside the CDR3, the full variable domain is SQTIHQWPATLVQPVGSPLSLECTVEGTSNPNLYWYRQAAGRGLQLLFYSVGIGQISSEVPQNLSASRPQDRQFILSSKKLLLSDSGFYLCAWSNRGNEKLFFGSGTQLSVL.

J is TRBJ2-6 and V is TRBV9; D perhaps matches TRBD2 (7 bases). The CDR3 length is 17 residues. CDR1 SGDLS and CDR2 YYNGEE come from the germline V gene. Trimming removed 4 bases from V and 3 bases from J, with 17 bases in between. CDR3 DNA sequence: TGTGCCAGCAGCCGGGGGGCAGGAGGTCTTGGGGCCAACGTCCTGACTTTC. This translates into CASSRGAGGLGANVLTF.

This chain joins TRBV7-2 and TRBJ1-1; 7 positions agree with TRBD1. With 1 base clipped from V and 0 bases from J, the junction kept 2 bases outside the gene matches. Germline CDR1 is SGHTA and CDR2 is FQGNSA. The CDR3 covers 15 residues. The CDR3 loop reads CASSLGGGMNTEAFF. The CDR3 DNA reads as TGTGCCAGCAGCTTAGGAGGGGGCATGAACACTGAAGCTTTCTTT.

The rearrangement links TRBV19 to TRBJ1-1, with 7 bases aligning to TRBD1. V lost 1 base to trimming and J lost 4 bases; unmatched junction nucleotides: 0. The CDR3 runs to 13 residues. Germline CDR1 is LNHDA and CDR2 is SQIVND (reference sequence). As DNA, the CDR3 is TGTGCCAGTAGTATAGGACAGGGCACTGAAGCTTTCTTT. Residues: CASSIGQGTEAFF.

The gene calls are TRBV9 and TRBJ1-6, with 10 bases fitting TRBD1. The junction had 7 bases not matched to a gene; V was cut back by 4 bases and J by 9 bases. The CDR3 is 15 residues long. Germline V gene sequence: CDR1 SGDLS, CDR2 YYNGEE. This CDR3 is CASSKPGQGSSPLHF. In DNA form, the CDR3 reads TGTGCCAGCAGCAAGCCGGGACAGGGGAGTTCACCCCTCCACTTT.

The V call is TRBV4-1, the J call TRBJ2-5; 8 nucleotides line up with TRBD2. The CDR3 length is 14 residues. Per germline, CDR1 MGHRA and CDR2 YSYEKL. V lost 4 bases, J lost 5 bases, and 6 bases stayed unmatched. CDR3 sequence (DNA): TGCGCCAGCAGCCCTATTGGCGGGAGGGAGACCCAGTACTTC. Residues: CASSPIGGRETQYF.

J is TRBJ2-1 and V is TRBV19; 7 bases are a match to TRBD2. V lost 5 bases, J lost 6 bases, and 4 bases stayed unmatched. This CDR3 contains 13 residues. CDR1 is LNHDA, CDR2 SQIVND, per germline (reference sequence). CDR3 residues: CASSGGEGNEQFF. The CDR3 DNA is TGTGCCAGTAGTGGGGGGGAAGGCAATGAGCAGTTCTTC.

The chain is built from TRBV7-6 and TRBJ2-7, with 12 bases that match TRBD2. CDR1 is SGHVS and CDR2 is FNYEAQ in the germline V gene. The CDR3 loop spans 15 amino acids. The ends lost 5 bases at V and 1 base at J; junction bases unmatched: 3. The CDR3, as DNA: TGTGCCAGCAGCCGTGGACTAGCGGGATCCTACGAGCAGTACTTC. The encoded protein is CASSRGLAGSYEQYF.

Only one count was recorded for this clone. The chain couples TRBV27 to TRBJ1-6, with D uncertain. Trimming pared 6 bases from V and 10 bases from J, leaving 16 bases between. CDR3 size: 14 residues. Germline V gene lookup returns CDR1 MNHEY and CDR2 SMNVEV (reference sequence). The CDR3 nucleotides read TGTGCCAGCAGCGACCCTTTTATGGGCTCACCCCTCCACTTT. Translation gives CASSDPFMGSPLHF.

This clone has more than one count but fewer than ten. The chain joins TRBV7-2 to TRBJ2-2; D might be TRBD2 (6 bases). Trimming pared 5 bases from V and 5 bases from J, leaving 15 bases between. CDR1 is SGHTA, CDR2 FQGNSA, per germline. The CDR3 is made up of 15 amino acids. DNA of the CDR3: TGTGCCAGCAGCACCAGCGCCGCGGGGACCGGGGAGCTGTTTTTT. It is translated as CASSTSAAGTGELFF.

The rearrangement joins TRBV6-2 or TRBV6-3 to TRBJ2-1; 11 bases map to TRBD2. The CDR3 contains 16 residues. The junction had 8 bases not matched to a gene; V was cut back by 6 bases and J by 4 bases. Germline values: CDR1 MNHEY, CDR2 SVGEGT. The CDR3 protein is CASSPGLAVIYNEQFF. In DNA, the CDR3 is TGTGCCAGCAGCCCGGGACTAGCGGTTATATACAATGAGCAGTTCTTC.

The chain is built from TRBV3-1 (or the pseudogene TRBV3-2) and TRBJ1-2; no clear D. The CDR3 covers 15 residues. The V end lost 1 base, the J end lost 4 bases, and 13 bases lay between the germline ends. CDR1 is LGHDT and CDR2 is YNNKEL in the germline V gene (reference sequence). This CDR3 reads CASSQVRASGYGYTF. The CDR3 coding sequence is TGTGCCAGCAGCCAAGTACGTGCTTCTGGCTATGGCTACACCTTC.

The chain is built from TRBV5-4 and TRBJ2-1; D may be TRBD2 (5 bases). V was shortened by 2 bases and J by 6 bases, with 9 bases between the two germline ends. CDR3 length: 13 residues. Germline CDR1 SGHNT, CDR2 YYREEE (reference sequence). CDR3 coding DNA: TGTGCCAGCAGCTTAGGGAGTGGCAATGAGCAGTTCTTC. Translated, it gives CASSLGSGNEQFF.